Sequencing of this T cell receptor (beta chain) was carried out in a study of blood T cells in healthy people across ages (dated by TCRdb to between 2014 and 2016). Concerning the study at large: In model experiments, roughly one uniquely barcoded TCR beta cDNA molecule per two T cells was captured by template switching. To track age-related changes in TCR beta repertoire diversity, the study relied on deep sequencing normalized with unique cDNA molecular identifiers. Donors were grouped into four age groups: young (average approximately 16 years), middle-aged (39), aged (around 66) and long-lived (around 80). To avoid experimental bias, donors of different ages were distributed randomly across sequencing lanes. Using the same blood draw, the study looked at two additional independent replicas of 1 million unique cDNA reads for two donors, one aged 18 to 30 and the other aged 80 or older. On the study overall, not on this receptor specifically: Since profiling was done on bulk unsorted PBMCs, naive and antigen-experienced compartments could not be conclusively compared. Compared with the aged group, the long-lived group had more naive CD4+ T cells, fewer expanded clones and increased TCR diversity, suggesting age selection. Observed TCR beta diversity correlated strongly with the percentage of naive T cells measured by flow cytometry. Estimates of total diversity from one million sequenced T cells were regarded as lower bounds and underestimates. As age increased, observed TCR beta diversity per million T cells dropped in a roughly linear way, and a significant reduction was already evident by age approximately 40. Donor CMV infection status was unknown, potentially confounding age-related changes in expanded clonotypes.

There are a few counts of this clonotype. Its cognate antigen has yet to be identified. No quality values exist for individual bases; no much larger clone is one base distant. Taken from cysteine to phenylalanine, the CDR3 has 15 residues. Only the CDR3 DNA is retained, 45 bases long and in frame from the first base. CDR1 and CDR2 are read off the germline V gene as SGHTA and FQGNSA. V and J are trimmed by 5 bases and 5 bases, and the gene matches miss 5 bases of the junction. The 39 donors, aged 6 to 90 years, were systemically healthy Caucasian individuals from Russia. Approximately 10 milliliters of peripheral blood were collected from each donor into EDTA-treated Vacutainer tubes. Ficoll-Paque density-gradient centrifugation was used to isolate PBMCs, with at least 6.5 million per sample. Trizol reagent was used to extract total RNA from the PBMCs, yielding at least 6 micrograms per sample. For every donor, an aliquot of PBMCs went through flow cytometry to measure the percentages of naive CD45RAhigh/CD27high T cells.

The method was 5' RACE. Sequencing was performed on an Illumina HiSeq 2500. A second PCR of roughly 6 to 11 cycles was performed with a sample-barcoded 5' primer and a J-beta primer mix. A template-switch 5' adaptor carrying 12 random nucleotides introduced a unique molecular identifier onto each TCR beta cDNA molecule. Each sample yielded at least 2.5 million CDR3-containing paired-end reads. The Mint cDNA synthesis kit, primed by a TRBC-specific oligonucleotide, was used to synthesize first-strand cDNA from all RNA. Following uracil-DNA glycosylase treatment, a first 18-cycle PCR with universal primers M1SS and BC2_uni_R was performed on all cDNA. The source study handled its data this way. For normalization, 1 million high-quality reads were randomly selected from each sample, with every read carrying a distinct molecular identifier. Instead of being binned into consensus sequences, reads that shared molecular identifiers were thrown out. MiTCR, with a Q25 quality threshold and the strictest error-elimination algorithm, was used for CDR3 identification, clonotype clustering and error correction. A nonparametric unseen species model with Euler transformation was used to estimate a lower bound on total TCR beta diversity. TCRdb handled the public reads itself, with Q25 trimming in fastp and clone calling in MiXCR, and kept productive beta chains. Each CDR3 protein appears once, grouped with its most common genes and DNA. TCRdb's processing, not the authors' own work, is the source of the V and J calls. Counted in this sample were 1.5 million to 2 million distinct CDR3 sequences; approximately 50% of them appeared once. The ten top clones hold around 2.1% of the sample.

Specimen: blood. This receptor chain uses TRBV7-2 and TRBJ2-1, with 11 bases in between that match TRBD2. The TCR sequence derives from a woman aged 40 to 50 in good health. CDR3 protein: CASSTIAGGNNEQFF. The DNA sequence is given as TGTGCCAGCAGCACTATAGCGGGGGGGAACAATGAGCAGTTCTTC.